These T cell receptor beta chains were read from a single sample in a study of T cell responses to AZD1222 COVID-19 vaccine. This table comes from immunoSEQ multiplex PCR, and its TCRdb copy is limited to in-frame clones, with some not included. The table lists 140,000 to 150,000 clones, 92% of them singletons. The sample here was peripheral blood, taken on day 0 of AZD1222 vaccination. The source of these receptors is an adult in good health. Both conserved end residues are part of each CDR3. D genes are given only for firm matches. Some rows have no size entry. The others give once, few or many, or a class for an expanded clone.

d_gene	v_gene	j_gene	abundance	CDR3nt	CDR3aa
TRBD2	TRBV15	TRBJ2-1	few	TGTGCCACCAGCCCGGAGACTAGCGGGAGCTATGAGCAGTTCTTC	CATSPETSGSYEQFF
TRBD2	TRBV7-3	TRBJ2-1	NA	TGTGCCAGCAGCTCAGCCGGGACTAGCGGCAATGAGCAGTTCTTC	CASSSAGTSGNEQFF
NA	TRBV19	TRBJ2-6	NA	TGTGCCAGTAGTATAGATTTTTGGGAGGCTGGGGCCAACGTCCTGACTTTC	CASSIDFWEAGANVLTF
NA	TRBV30	TRBJ1-5	NA	TGTGCCTGGAGTGGACAGGCTAGATCGCCCCAGCATTTT	CAWSGQARSPQHF
TRBD2	TRBV19	TRBJ2-7	NA	TGTGCCAGTAGTATCGCCCCCCAACTAGCGAGGGAGCAGTACTTC	CASSIAPQLAREQYF
TRBD2	TRBV7-2	TRBJ2-3	NA	TGTGCCAGCAGCTTCCGCGGGAGCGCGAGGGATGATACGCAGTATTTT	CASSFRGSARDDTQYF
NA	TRBV6-2/TRBV6-3	TRBJ2-1	once	TGTGCCAGCAGTTACTCCTCGTGGCCTAGTGGGAACAATGAGCAGTTCTTC	CASSYSSWPSGNNEQFF
TRBD2	TRBV7-2	TRBJ2-1	NA	TGTGCCAGCAGCTTGGCCCTAGCGGGGTTCTACAATGAGCAGTTCTTC	CASSLALAGFYNEQFF
NA	TRBV6-5	TRBJ2-7	NA	TGTGCCAGCAGCAGGGGTTACGAGCAGTACTTC	CASSRGYEQYF
TRBD1	TRBV10-3	TRBJ2-2	NA	TGTGCCATCAGTGAGGCGACAGGGGTGAACACCGGGGAGCTGTTTTTT	CAISEATGVNTGELFF
NA	TRBV2	TRBJ1-6	NA	TGTGCCAGCAGTGAAGGCCCCGGGGCTAATTCACCCCTCCACTTT	CASSEGPGANSPLHF
NA	TRBV14	TRBJ1-2	NA	TGTGCCAGCAGCCAAGTCCATTCCTATGGCTACACCTTC	CASSQVHSYGYTF
NA	TRBV10-2	TRBJ2-7	NA	TGCGCCAGCAGTGAGTCGGGTAGAGGTTACGAGCAGTACTTC	CASSESGRGYEQYF
NA	TRBV9	TRBJ2-6	NA	TGTGCCAGCAGCGTAGATTTGGGCGTGGAAGTCCTGACTTTC	CASSVDLGVEVLTF
NA	TRBV24-1	TRBJ2-3	NA	TGTGCCACCAGTGATTCTGGGCCGAACACAGATACGCAGTATTTT	CATSDSGPNTDTQYF
NA	TRBV3-1/TRBV3-2	TRBJ2-1	once	TGTGCCAGCAGCCAAGTAATTCGTGAGCAGTTCTTC	CASSQVIREQFF
TRBD2	TRBV29-1	TRBJ2-7	NA	TGCGGGGCGATAGCGGGATCCTACGAGCAGTACTTC	CGAIAGSYEQYF
TRBD2	TRBV7-6	TRBJ2-1	NA	TGTGCCAGCAGTCCCTGGGCGGGAGGGGTGGTAAATGAGCAGTTCTTC	CASSPWAGGVVNEQFF
NA	TRBV5-4	TRBJ2-1	NA	TGTGCCAGCAGCTTAGCCCGGGGGAGTGAGCAGTTCTTC	CASSLARGSEQFF
NA	TRBV5-1	TRBJ2-3	NA	TGCGCCAGCAGCTGGGTGGACCCCACAGATACGCAGTATTTT	CASSWVDPTDTQYF
NA	TRBV12-3/TRBV12-4	TRBJ2-7	NA	TGTGCCAGCAGCCCCGGCGGCTACGAGCAGTACTTC	CASSPGGYEQYF